This T cell receptor beta chain comes out of a study of cytomegalovirus exposure and HLA in healthy donors. Study overall: A subsequent analysis reported that the approximately 120 validation repertoires were produced on the same platform that had also been used for the roughly 670 first-cohort repertoires.

Among the 120 subjects of the validation cohort, separate from the roughly 600-subject first cohort, were the donors. Germline CDR1 reads SQVTM; CDR2 reads ANQGSEA. The CDR3 totals 13 residues. Between the trimmed V and J ends, which lost 4 bases and 2 bases, there was a span of 12 bases. TCRdb keeps only in-frame clones here, not all; method: immunoSEQ multiplex PCR. The data contain some 240,000 clones, around 85% of them seen just once; the ten biggest clones take up 1% to 1.5%. Sequencing used PBMCs. The chain joins TRBV29-1 to TRBJ2-7; maybe TRBD1 (6 bases). This receptor was obtained from a woman in her twenties or thirties in good health and CMV-seropositive. The DNA of the CDR3 is TGCAGCGTTGTGGACAGAAACGCCTACGAGCAGTACTTC. This gives the protein CSVVDRNAYEQYF.